This note documents a single TCR beta chain sequence. This record comes from a study of glioma-infiltrating T cells after dendritic cell vaccination. About the research overall: Glioblastoma patients came from Phase I and II dendritic cell vaccination trials.

This CDR3 has 12 amino acids. Trimming took off 3 bases at V and 4 bases at J, with 4 bases between the two ends. The V gene's germline CDR1 is LNHDA and CDR2 SQIVND (reference sequence). Blood PBMC samples: pre-vaccination, two weeks post third vaccination, and at tumor progression. Some clones are missing from TCRdb's copy, which holds only in-frame ones; the method was immunoSEQ multiplex PCR. The data contain over 80,000 clones, 85% to 90% of them seen just once; the ten biggest clones take up under 4%. The V and J genes are TRBV19 and TRBJ1-3, with unresolved D. The TCR sequence derives from a human donor with glioblastoma. Sequenced material: blood, taken before dendritic cell vaccination. CDR3 sequence (DNA): TGTGCCAGTAGTATTCGGGGAAACACCATATATTTT. As protein: CASSIRGNTIYF.